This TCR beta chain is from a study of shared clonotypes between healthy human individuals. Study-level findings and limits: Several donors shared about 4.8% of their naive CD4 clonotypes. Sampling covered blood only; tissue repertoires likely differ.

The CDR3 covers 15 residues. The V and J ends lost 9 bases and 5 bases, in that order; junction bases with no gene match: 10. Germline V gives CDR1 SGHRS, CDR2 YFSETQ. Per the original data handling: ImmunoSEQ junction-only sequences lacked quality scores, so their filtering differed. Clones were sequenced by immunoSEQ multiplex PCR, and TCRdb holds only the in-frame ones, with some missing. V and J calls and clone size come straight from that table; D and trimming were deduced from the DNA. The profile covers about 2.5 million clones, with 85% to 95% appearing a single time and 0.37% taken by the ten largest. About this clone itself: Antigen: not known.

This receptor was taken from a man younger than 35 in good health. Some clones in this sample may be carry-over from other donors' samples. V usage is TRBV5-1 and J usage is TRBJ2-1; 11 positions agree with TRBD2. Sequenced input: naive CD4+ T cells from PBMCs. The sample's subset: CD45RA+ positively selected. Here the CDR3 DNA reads TGCGCCACTAGGTTCGGGACTAGCGGCCACAATGAGCAGTTCTTC. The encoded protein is CATRFGTSGHNEQFF.